The 2 T cell receptor beta chains given below trace back to one sample, sequenced in a study of T cell changes during pregnancy in multiple sclerosis. TCRdb keeps only in-frame clones here, not all; method: immunoSEQ multiplex PCR. The sample lists about 71,000 clones, around nine tenths occurring once. Sequenced here: peripheral blood, sampled in the third trimester of pregnancy. These TCRs come from a female donor with multiple sclerosis, enrolled in a pregnancy study.

The CDR3 loop is CASSYIGVTDTQYF. The CDR3 DNA sequence: TGTGCCAGCAGTTACATCGGGGTCACAGATACGCAGTATTTT. This chain links TRBV6-6 with TRBJ2-3, with TRBD2 as a possible D gene (5 bases). Germline V gene sequence: CDR1 MNHNY, CDR2 SVGAGI (reference sequence). With 2 bases removed from V and 2 bases from J, the gap between germline ends came to 8 bases. CDR3 length: 14 amino acids.

This clone was counted a few times. The chain has TRBV30 and TRBJ2-2; 7 bases align to TRBD1. V trimming: 2 bases; J trimming: 6 bases; junction bases outside the gene matches: 6. The length of the CDR3 is 14 residues. CDR1 is GTSNPN, CDR2 SVGIG, per germline (reference sequence). The CDR3 spells CAWSTGQRAGELFF. The CDR3 DNA reads TGTGCCTGGAGTACGGGACAGAGGGCCGGGGAGCTGTTTTTT.